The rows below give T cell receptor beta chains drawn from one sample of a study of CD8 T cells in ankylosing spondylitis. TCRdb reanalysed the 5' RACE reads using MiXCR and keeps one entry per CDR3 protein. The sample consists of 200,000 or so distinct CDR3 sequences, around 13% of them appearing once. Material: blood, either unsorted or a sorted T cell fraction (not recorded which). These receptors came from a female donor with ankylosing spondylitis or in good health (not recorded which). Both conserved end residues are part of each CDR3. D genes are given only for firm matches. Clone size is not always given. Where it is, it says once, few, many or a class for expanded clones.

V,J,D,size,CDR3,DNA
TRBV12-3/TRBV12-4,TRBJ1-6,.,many,CASSFQPNSPLHF,TGTGCCAGCAGTTTTCAGCCCAATTCACCCCTCCACTTT
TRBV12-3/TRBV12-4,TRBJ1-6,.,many,CASSPQGAYNSPLHF,TGTGCCAGCAGTCCCCAGGGAGCGTATAATTCACCCCTCCACTTT
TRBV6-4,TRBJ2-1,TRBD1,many,CASSAEGALNEQFF,TGTGCCAGCAGTGCAGAGGGGGCCCTTAATGAGCAGTTCTTC
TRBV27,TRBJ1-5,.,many,CASSYGGSRHQPQHF,TGTGCCAGCAGTTATGGAGGGTCGAGGCATCAGCCCCAGCATTTT
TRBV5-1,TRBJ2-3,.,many,CASSLSIDSSTDTQYF,TGCGCCAGCAGCCTCTCGATCGACTCAAGCACAGATACGCAGTATTTT
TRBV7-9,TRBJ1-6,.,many,CASSLVQGGNSPLHF,TGTGCCAGCAGCTTAGTCCAAGGGGGTAATTCACCCCTCCACTTT
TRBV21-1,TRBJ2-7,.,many,CASSKEDRFGGLAYEQYF,TGTGCCAGCAGCAAAGAGGATCGGTTCGGGGGCTTAGCCTACGAGCAGTACTTC
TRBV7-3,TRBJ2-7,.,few,CASSLRPAAVGFYEQYF,TGTGCCAGCAGCTTAAGGCCGGCAGCGGTGGGATTTTACGAGCAGTACTTC
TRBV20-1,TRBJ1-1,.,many,CSASEKHVSRSAFF,TGCAGTGCTAGCGAGAAGCACGTTTCCCGGTCGGCTTTCTTT
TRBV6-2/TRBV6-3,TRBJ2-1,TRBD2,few,CASSPYPSGTSGLGFANEQFF,TGTGCCAGCAGTCCCTATCCATCCGGGACTAGCGGCCTCGGGTTTGCCAATGAGCAGTTCTTC
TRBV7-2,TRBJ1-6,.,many,CASSLGSTGSPNSPLHF,TGTGCCAGCAGCTTGGGGTCAACAGGATCCCCTAATTCACCCCTCCACTTT
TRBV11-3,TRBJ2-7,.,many,CASSHGRRYEQYF,TGTGCCAGCAGCCACGGCAGGCGCTACGAGCAGTACTTC
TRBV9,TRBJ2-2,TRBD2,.,CASSVGTSTFIGELFF,TGTGCCAGCAGCGTCGGGACTAGCACTTTCATCGGGGAGCTGTTTTTT
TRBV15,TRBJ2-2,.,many,CATAALLAGELFF,TGTGCCACCGCCGCCCTGCTCGCCGGGGAGCTGTTTTTT
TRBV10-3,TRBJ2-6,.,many,CAISEASGANVLTF,TGTGCCATCAGTGAAGCCTCTGGGGCCAACGTCCTGACTTTC
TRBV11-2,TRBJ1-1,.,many,CASSTTGRAFF,TGTGCCAGCAGTACTACAGGAAGGGCTTTCTTT
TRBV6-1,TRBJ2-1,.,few,CASRDPGRDNEQFF,TGTGCCAGCAGAGACCCAGGACGGGACAATGAGCAGTTCTTC
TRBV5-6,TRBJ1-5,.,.,CASSLAGISPQHF,TGTGCCAGCAGCTTGGCAGGAATCAGCCCCCAGCATTTT
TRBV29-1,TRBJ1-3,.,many,CSVTVTGNTIYF,TGCAGCGTTACAGTGACTGGAAACACCATATATTTT
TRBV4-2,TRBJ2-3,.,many,CASSPPGYGTDTQYF,TGTGCCAGCAGCCCACCGGGGTATGGCACAGATACGCAGTATTTT
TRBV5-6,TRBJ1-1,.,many,CASSLGTSTEAFF,TGTGCCAGCAGCTTAGGAACAAGCACTGAAGCTTTCTTT